The entry below describes one T cell receptor beta chain. The repertoire was sequenced with immunoSEQ multiplex PCR; TCRdb's copy has only in-frame clones and lacks some. The table has roughly 230,000 clones, 84% seen once; the top ten hold roughly 10%. This sample was taken from a study of blood T cell repertoires in COVID-19. Study information: Specimens from acute and convalescent COVID-19 originated in the United States, Italy and Spain.

The Seattle patients, enrolled during active infection, were followed longitudinally. V dropped 4 bases and J dropped 6 bases, with 7 bases sitting between them. The germline V gene encodes CDR1 GTSNPN and CDR2 SVGIG (reference sequence). The CDR3 covers 11 residues. This TCR derives from an elderly woman with COVID-19, enrolled during active disease. Sequenced sample: peripheral blood. The chain joins TRBV30 to TRBJ2-1; D is uncertain. The DNA for the CDR3 is TGTGCCTGGACAGGATCCAATGAGCAGTTCTTC. As protein: CAWTGSNEQFF. Complete variable domain (other parts from reference TRBV30 and TRBJ2-1): SQTIHQWPATLVQPVGSPLSLECTVEGTSNPNLYWYRQAAGRGLQLLFYSVGIGQISSEVPQNLSASRPQDRQFILSSKKLLLSDSGFYLCAWTGSNEQFFGPGTRLTVL.